The sequence of this T cell receptor (beta chain) was determined in a study of control samples from healthy donors and cancer patients. Method: immunoSEQ multiplex PCR; TCRdb's copy keeps in-frame clones and lacks some. The sample holds 120,000 to 150,000 clones, 75% to 95% seen once. Germline V lookup: CDR1 LNHDA, CDR2 SQIVND (reference sequence). The CDR3 runs to 13 residues. J gave up 7 bases and V 3 bases, and 3 bases lay outside the gene matches. This receptor was taken from a man aged 25 to 45 in good health. The chain is built from TRBV19 and TRBJ1-2; 9 nucleotides align to TRBD1. The sequenced material came from blood. The CDR3 spells CASSMGQGGGYTF. The CDR3 DNA reads as TGTGCCAGTAGTATGGGACAGGGAGGTGGCTACACCTTC.